The 17 T cell receptor beta chains below were found in one sample sequenced in a study of control samples from healthy donors and cancer patients. Using immunoSEQ multiplex PCR, the repertoire was profiled, and TCRdb retains in-frame clones only, with some absent. The repertoire holds about 180,000 clones, with about 92% as singletons. The specimen was blood. The receptor set was obtained from a man under 40 in good health.

This sequence joins TRBV27 and TRBJ2-1, with 7 bases fitting TRBD1. The germline gives CDR1 MNHEY, CDR2 SMNVEV (reference sequence). The CDR3 runs 12 residues. V shed 3 bases and J 8 bases; nucleotides not matched to a gene: 1. The CDR3 DNA follows: TGTGCCAGCAGTTTGAGGGGGCATGAGCAGTTCTTC. It translates to CASSLRGHEQFF.

The chain has TRBV10-3 and TRBJ2-7, with no clear D. CDR3 length: 12 residues. V shed 4 bases and J shed 4 bases, with 8 bases lying between them. The germline V gene encodes CDR1 ENHRY and CDR2 SYGVKD. In DNA form, the CDR3 reads TGTGCCATCAGTGCACAGCAGTACGAGCAGTACTTC. Translated, it gives CAISAQQYEQYF.

This chain joins TRBV4-2 and TRBJ1-1; maybe TRBD1 (6 bases). The CDR3 totals 13 residues. Trimming shortened V by 4 bases and J by 6 bases, and 12 bases separated the two germline ends. Germline V lookup: CDR1 LGHNA, CDR2 YNFKEQ. The CDR3 region is CASSPGAGAEAFF. DNA for the CDR3: TGTGCCAGCAGCCCGGGGGCTGGGGCTGAAGCTTTCTTT.

The chain is built from TRBV6-1 and TRBJ1-5, with a weak D call TRBD1 (6 bases). CDR1 is MNHNS and CDR2 is SASEGT in the germline V gene. The CDR3 has 17 amino acids. Trimming pared 1 base from V and 7 bases from J, leaving 20 bases between. CDR3: CASSEGSGGAVGQPQHF. DNA for the CDR3: TGTGCCAGCAGTGAAGGGAGTGGGGGCGCCGTTGGGCAGCCCCAGCATTTT.

This sequence joins TRBV6-2 or TRBV6-3 and TRBJ1-1; 7 bases map to TRBD1. V gave up 2 bases and J gave up 3 bases; unmatched junction bases: 9. The CDR3 is 16 residues long. CDR1 and CDR2 (germline): MNHEY, SVGEGT. The CDR3 loop is CASSYDQTGYDTEAFF. The CDR3 DNA follows: TGTGCCAGCAGTTACGACCAGACAGGGTACGACACTGAAGCTTTCTTT.

This rearrangement joins TRBV7-7 to TRBJ2-2; no reliable D call. The CDR3 spans 15 residues. CDR1 and CDR2 from the germline V gene are SSHAT and FNYEAQ (reference sequence). Trimming took off 5 bases at V and 5 bases at J, with 15 bases between the two ends. CDR3 in amino acids: CASSLTPEGTGELFF. Written as DNA, the CDR3 is TGTGCCAGCAGCCTCACACCTGAAGGGACCGGGGAGCTGTTTTTT.

The chain combines TRBV5-6 with TRBJ2-1; tentative D call: TRBD2 (6 bases). Germline V gene lookup returns CDR1 SGHDT and CDR2 YYEEEE. The CDR3 is 16 amino acids. V was cut by 4 bases and J by 0 bases, with 14 bases left in between. Here the CDR3 reads CASSETRASSYNEQFF. The CDR3 DNA follows: TGTGCCAGCAGCGAGACTAGGGCGAGCTCCTACAATGAGCAGTTCTTC.

The rearrangement uses TRBV19 and TRBJ1-5; D is ambiguous. Germline V gives CDR1 LNHDA, CDR2 SQIVND (reference sequence). This CDR3 has 13 amino acids. V lost 2 bases to trimming and J lost 5 bases, with 7 bases between them. The CDR3 DNA is TGTGCCAGTAGTATAACAGATTATCAGCCCCAGCATTTT. Amino acid sequence: CASSITDYQPQHF. Full variable domain (outside the CDR3, taken from reference TRBV19 and TRBJ1-5): DGGITQSPKYLFRKEGQNVTLSCEQNLNHDAMYWYRQDPGQGLRLIYYSQIVNDFQKGDIAEGYSVSREKKESFPLTVTSAQKNPTAFYLCASSITDYQPQHFGDGTRLSIL.

The chain carries TRBV6-6 and TRBJ1-2, with TRBD1 matching over 9 bases. Per the germline V gene, CDR1 is MNHNY and CDR2 is SVGAGI (reference sequence). The CDR3 has 14 amino acids. After removal of 5 bases from V and 6 bases from J, the junction contained 7 bases not matched to a gene. CDR3 bases: TGTGCCAGCAGTCATCCGGGACAGGGAAATGGCTACACCTTC. It specifies CASSHPGQGNGYTF.

CDR3 coding DNA: TGTGCCAGCAGCCCCGGCCCCAAGAAGAACTACGAGCAGTACTTC. Residues: CASSPGPKKNYEQYF. This chain connects TRBV6-4 to TRBJ2-7; the D is unclear. The germline CDR1 and CDR2 sequences are MRHNA and SNTAGT. The V and J ends lost 6 bases and 3 bases respectively, with 18 bases between them. This CDR3 spans 15 amino acids.

V is TRBV18 and J is TRBJ1-2; D remains ambiguous. V was trimmed by 3 bases and J by 2 bases, leaving 10 bases between them. The CDR3 consists of 14 residues. Germline-derived CDR1 and CDR2 are KGHSH and LQKENI. The CDR3 spells CASSPQDPNYGYTF. CDR3 DNA sequence: TGTGCCAGCTCACCGCAGGATCCGAACTATGGCTACACCTTC.

This clone came up once. The V call is TRBV19, the J call TRBJ2-1; TRBD2 agrees at 9 bases. Germline V CDR1 and CDR2: LNHDA, SQIVND (reference sequence). V dropped 7 bases and J dropped 6; count of bases not matched to a gene: 10. The CDR3 runs 15 residues. CDR3 sequence (DNA): TGTGCCAGTAAGGCGGGAGGGCCCGCCGTCAATGAGCAGTTCTTC. Protein product: CASKAGGPAVNEQFF. Drawing the rest from reference TRBV19 and TRBJ2-1, the complete variable domain is DGGITQSPKYLFRKEGQNVTLSCEQNLNHDAMYWYRQDPGQGLRLIYYSQIVNDFQKGDIAEGYSVSREKKESFPLTVTSAQKNPTAFYLCASKAGGPAVNEQFFGPGTRLTVL.

This clone showed up just once. In DNA form, the CDR3 reads TGTGCCAGCACTCTAGCGGGGGTCACAGATACGCAGTATTTT. It encodes CASTLAGVTDTQYF. The chain is built from TRBV27 and TRBJ2-3; 10 bases agree with TRBD2. Germline V lookup: CDR1 MNHEY, CDR2 SMNVEV (reference sequence). This CDR3 is 14 amino acids long. V lost 7 bases and J lost 2; bases outside the gene matches: 3.

The chain joins TRBV24-1 to TRBJ2-2, with TRBD2 matching 8 bases. With 8 bases clipped from V and 4 bases from J, the junction kept 5 bases outside the gene matches. The length of the CDR3 is 14 residues. CDR1 is KGHDR and CDR2 is SFDVKD in the germline V gene. Here the CDR3 reads CATKQAGGTGELFF. The CDR3 coding sequence is TGTGCCACCAAACAGGCGGGGGGCACCGGGGAGCTGTTTTTT.

The V gene is TRBV10-3, the J gene TRBJ2-1; TRBD1 matches 11 bases. CDR3 length equals 17 residues. Germline-derived CDR1 and CDR2 are ENHRY and SYGVKD. After removal of 5 bases from V and 8 bases from J, the junction contained 14 bases not matched to a gene. CDR3 region: CAISPSDRGRQVDEQFF. CDR3 coding DNA: TGTGCCATCAGTCCCTCGGACAGGGGGCGACAGGTAGATGAGCAGTTCTTC.

This clone was detected once. This rearrangement joins TRBV19 to TRBJ1-5; a weak D match, TRBD1 (5 bases). The V gene's germline CDR1 is LNHDA and CDR2 SQIVND (reference sequence). CDR3 size: 16 residues. Trimming took 5 bases from V and 7 from J, leaving 21 bases between them. Here the CDR3 reads CASSAGPRRGDQPQHF. The CDR3 nucleotides read TGTGCCAGTAGTGCCGGGCCCCGGAGGGGCGACCAGCCCCAGCATTTT.

CDR3 nucleotides: TGCGCCAGCAGCCAAGACAGGGGGTTCAGCAATCAGCCCCAGCATTTT. Amino acid sequence: CASSQDRGFSNQPQHF. The chain carries TRBV4-3 and TRBJ1-5; 7 bases agree with TRBD1. The J segment lost 1 base and the V segment lost 0 bases, leaving 3 bases of the junction unmatched. The CDR3 has 16 residues. From germline, CDR1 is LGHNA and CDR2 YSLEER.